This TCR beta chain is drawn from a study of beta chain features in type 1 diabetes. Study-wide findings and caveats: Researchers could not determine here whether HLA type influences TCRB rearrangement.

The CDR3 covers 16 residues. V was pared by 0 bases and J by 8 bases, with 21 bases between. The germline V gene has CDR1 GTSNPN and CDR2 SVGIG (reference sequence). Only one heparinised blood draw was taken per donor, and its volume averaged around 110 mL. Cell sorting via CD45RO/CCR7/CD25/CD127/CD95/CD27 was performed to obtain CD4+ naive, central memory, regulatory and stem cell-like memory cells. The sequenced template was cDNA made from the entire isolated RNA. An average of approximately 4 million reads was obtained for naive, central memory and regulatory T cell samples. Libraries were prepared by immunoSEQ multiplex PCR; TCRdb keeps only in-frame clonotypes and omits some of them. This repertoire shows more than 110,000 clones, less than 8.5% found once; its top ten account for 1.4%. This clone was recorded at least ten times. Its antigen is unidentified.

The clonotype was recovered from a woman aged 25-40 years in good health. V is TRBV30 and J is TRBJ2-3; weak D call: TRBD1 (5 bases). Source material: central memory CD4+ T cells from blood. The DNA for the CDR3 is TGTGCCTGGAGTGTACAAGGGGCCCGCACCAGCGTTACGCAGTATTTT. Translated: CAWSVQGARTSVTQYF.